This TCR beta chain was sequenced during a study of T cell repertoires in cytomegalovirus infection. On the study more broadly: HLA-B-restricted CMV epitopes that are well studied, plus recently identified HLA-C-restricted ones, were used by the study. Public TCR beta signatures were indicative of both CMV infection and a matching HLA type. Notes on the study in general: Summed frequency of public TCR beta families distinguished CMV carriers with the relevant HLA.

V gave up 3 bases and J gave up 8 bases, with 8 bases separating them. Germline lookup yields CDR1 MGHRA and CDR2 YSYEKL. The CDR3 sequence is 12 residues long. TCRdb reprocessed the reads via MiXCR and lists one record per CDR3 protein. This table holds roughly 800,000 distinct CDR3 sequences, almost 30% found once. This clonotype was found a few times. Its antigen is as yet unknown. This chain joins TRBV4-1 and TRBJ2-1; D is unclear. The specimen was cultured CD8+ T cells from PBMCs, collected from culture after CMV antigen stimulation. The sequence came from a human donor in good health (CMV status not recorded). Some clones in this sample may be carry-over from other donors' samples. The DNA for the CDR3 is TGCGCCAGCAGCCATAACGTCCATGAGCAGTTCTTC. Translated, it gives CASSHNVHEQFF.